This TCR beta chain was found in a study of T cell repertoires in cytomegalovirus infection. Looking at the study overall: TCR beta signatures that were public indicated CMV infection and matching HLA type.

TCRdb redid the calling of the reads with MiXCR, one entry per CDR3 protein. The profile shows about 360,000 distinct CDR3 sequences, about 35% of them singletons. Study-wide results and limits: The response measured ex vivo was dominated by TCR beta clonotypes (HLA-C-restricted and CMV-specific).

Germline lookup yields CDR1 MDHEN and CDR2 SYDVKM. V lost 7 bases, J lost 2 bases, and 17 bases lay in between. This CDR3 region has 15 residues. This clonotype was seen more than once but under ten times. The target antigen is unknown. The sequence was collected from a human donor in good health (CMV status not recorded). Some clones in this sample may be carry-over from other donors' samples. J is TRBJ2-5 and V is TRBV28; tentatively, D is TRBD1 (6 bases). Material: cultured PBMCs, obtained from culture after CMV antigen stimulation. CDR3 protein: CASISGGLSQETQYF. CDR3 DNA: TGTGCCAGCATTTCTGGGGGCTTGAGTCAAGAGACCCAGTACTTC.